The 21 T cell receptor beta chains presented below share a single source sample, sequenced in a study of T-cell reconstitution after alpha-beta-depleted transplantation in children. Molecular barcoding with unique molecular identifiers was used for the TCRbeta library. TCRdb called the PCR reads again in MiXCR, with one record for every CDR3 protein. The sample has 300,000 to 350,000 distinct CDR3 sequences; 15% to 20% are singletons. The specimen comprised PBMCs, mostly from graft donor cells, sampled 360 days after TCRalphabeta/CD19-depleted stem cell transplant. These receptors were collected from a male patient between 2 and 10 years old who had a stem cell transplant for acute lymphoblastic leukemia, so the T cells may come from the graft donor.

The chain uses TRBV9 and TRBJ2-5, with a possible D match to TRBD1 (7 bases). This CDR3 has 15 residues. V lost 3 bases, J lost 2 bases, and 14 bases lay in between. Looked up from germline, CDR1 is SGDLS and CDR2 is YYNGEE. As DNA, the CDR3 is TGTGCCAGCAGCGCGGAGGGGGCAGGGCAAGAGACCCAGTACTTC. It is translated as CASSAEGAGQETQYF.

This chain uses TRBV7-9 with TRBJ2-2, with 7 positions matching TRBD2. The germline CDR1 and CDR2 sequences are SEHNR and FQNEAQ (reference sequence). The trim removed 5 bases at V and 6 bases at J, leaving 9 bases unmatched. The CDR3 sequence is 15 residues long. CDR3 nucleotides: TGTGCCAGCAGCCCTAGCGGCGGAGGGGCCGGGGAGCTGTTTTTT. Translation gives CASSPSGGGAGELFF.

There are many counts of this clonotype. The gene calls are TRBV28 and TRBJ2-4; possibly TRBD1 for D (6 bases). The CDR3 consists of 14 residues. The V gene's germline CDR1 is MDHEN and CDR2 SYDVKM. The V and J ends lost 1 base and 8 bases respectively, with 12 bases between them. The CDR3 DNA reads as TGTGCCAGCAGTTTATTACAGGGAAGGGACATTCAGTACTTC. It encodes CASSLLQGRDIQYF.

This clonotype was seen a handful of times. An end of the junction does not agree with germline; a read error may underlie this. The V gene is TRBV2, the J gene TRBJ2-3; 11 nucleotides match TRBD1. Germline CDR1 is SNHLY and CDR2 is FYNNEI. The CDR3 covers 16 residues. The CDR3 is CASSALRTGGTDTQYF. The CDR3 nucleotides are TGTGCCAGCAGTGCCCTGAGGACAGGGGGCACGGATACGCAGTATTTT. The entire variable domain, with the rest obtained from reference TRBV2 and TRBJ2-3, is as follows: EPEVTQTPSHQVTQMGQEVILRCVPISNHLYFYWYRQILGQKVEFLVSFYNNEISEKSEIFDDQFSVERPDGSNFTLKIRSTKLEDSAMYFCASSALRTGGTDTQYFGPGTRLTVL.

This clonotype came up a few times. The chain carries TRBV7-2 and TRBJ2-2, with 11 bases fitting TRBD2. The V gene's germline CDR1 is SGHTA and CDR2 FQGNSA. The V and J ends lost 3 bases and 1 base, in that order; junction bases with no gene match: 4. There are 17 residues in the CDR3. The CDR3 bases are TGTGCCAGCAGCTTGAGCGGGACTAGCGGGAACACCGGGGAGCTGTTTTTT. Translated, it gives CASSLSGTSGNTGELFF.

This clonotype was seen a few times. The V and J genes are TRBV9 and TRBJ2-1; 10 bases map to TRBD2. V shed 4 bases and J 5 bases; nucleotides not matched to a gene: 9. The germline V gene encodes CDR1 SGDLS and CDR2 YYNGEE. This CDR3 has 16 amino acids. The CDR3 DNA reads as TGTGCCAGCAGCCTAGCGGGAGTTGCCCTTAACAATGAGCAGTTCTTC. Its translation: CASSLAGVALNNEQFF.

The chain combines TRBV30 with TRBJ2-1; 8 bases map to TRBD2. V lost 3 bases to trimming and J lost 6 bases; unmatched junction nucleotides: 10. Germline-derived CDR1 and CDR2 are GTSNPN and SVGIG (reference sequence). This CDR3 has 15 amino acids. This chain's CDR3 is CAWSPDGRASNEQFF. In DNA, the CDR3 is TGTGCCTGGAGCCCCGACGGGAGGGCTTCCAATGAGCAGTTCTTC.

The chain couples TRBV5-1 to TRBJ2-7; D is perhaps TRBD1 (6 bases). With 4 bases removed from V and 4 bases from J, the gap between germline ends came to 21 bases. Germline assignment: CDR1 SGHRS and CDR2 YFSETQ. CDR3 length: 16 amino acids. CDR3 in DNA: TGCGCCAGCAGCCCTTGGATGGCCGGGACATTTTACGAGCAGTACTTC. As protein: CASSPWMAGTFYEQYF.

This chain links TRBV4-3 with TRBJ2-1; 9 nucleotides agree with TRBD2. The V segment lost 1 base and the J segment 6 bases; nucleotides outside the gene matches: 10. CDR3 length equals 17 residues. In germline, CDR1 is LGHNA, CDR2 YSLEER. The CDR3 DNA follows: TGCGCCAGCAGCCAAGTAGCCCTAGCGGGATCAAGCAATGAGCAGTTCTTC. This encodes CASSQVALAGSSNEQFF.

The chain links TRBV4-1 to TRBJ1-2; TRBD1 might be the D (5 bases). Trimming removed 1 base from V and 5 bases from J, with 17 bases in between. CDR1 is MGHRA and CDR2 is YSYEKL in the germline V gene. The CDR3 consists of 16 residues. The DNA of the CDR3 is TGCGCCAGCAGCCAAGTTGGGGTACGGGGGAAGTATGGCTACACCTTC. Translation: CASSQVGVRGKYGYTF.

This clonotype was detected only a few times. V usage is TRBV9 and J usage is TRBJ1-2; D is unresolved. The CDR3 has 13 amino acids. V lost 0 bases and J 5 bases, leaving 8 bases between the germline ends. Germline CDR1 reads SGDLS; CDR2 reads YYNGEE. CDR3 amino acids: CASSVDMGYGYTF. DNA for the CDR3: TGTGCCAGCAGCGTAGACATGGGGTATGGCTACACCTTC.

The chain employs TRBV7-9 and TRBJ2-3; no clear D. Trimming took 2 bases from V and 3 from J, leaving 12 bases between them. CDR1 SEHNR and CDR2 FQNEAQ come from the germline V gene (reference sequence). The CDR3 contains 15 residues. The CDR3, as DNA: TGTGCCAGCAGCTTAAGGAATCCCCCAACAGATACGCAGTATTTT. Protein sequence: CASSLRNPPTDTQYF.

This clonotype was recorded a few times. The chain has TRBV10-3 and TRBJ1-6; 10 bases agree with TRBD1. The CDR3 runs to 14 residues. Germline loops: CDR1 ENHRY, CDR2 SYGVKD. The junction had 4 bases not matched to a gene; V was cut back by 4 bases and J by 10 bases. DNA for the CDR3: TGTGCCATCAGTGGGAGGACAGGGGGGTCACCCCTCCACTTT. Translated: CAISGRTGGSPLHF.

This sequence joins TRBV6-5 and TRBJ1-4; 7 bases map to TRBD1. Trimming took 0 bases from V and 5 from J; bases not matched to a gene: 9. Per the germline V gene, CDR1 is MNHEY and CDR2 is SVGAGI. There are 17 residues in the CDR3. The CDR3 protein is CASSYSKTGTANEKLFF. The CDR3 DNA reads TGTGCCAGCAGTTACTCGAAAACCGGGACAGCAAATGAAAAACTGTTTTTT.

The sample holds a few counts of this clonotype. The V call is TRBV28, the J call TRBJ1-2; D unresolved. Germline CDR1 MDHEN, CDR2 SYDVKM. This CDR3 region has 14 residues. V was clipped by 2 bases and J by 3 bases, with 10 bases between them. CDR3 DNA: TGTGCCAGCAGTTTAGATCGGGGATACTATGGCTACACCTTC. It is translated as CASSLDRGYYGYTF.

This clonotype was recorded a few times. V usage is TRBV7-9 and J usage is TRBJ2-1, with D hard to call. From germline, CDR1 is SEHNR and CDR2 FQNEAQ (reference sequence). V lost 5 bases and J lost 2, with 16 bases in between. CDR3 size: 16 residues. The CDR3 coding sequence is TGTGCCAGCAGCCTATCAACAATCAAGACCTACAATGAGCAGTTCTTC. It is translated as CASSLSTIKTYNEQFF. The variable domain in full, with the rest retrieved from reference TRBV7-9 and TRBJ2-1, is DTGVSQNPRHKITKRGQNVTFRCDPISEHNRLYWYRQTLGQGPEFLTYFQNEAQLEKSRLLSDRFSAERPKGSFSTLEIQRTEQGDSAMYLCASSLSTIKTYNEQFFGPGTRLTVL.

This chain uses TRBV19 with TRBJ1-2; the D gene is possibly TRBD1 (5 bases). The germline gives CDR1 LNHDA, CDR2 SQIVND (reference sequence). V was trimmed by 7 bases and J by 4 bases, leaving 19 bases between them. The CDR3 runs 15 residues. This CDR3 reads CASNPGDSNPYGYTF. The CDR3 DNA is TGTGCCAGTAACCCCGGGGACTCCAACCCCTATGGCTACACCTTC.

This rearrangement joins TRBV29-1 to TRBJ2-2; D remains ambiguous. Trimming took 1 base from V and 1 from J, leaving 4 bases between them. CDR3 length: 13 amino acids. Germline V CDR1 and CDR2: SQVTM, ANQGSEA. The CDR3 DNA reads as TGCAGCGTTGAAGGTCAGAACACCGGGGAGCTGTTTTTT. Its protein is CSVEGQNTGELFF.

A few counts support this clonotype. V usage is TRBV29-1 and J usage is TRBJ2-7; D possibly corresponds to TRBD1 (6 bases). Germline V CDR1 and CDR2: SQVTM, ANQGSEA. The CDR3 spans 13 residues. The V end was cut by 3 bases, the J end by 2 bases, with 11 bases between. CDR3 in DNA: TGCAGCGTTGAGACAGGTCCCCCCTACGAGCAGTACTTC. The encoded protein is CSVETGPPYEQYF.

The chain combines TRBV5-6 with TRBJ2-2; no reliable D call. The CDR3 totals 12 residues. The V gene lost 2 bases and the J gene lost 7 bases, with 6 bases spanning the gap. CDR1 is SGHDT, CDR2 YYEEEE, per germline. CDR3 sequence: CASSFTNGELFF. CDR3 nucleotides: TGTGCCAGCAGCTTCACTAACGGGGAGCTGTTTTTT.

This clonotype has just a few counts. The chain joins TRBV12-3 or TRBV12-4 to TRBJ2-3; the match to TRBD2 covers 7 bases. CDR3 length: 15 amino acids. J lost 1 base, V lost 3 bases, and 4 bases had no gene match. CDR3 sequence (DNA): TGTGCCAGCAGTTTCGCGGGAGTGGGCACAGATACGCAGTATTTT. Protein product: CASSFAGVGTDTQYF.